Shown below are 26 T cell receptor beta chains from a single sample sequenced in a study of T cells in Graves' hyperthyroidism and ophthalmopathy. Amplification of TCR beta CDR3 regions was performed using RNA transcripts as template. HTBI primers were used for first-round RT-PCR of the TCR CDR3. TCRdb re-called the multiplex PCR reads through MiXCR, storing one row per CDR3 protein. This sample has some 270,000 distinct CDR3 sequences, with approximately 25% found just once. Sequencing was carried out using blood. The receptors stem from a woman aged 40 to 55 with Graves' ophthalmopathy.

This clonotype was recorded many times. The V and J genes are TRBV28 and TRBJ2-7, with D possibly TRBD1 on 6 matching bases. Trimming took off 2 bases at V and 3 bases at J, with 8 bases between the two ends. The germline V gene encodes CDR1 MDHEN and CDR2 SYDVKM. The CDR3 contains 13 residues. The DNA of the CDR3 is TGTGCCAGCAGTTTAGGGGGCCACTACGAGCAGTACTTC. As protein: CASSLGGHYEQYF.

At least ten counts were recorded for this clonotype. V usage is TRBV19 and J usage is TRBJ2-1, with D hard to call. CDR1 is LNHDA and CDR2 is SQIVND in the germline V gene (reference sequence). The ends were cut back, 8 bases at V and 5 bases at J, with 10 bases in the middle. The CDR3 has 12 residues. CDR3 region: CASSRQHNEQFF. In nucleotides, the CDR3 is TGTGCCAGTTCCCGACAACACAATGAGCAGTTCTTC.

This clonotype was picked up many times. The V gene is TRBV6-5, the J gene TRBJ1-1; D uncertain. Germline CDR1 is MNHEY and CDR2 is SVGAGI. This CDR3 comprises 15 residues. V was pared by 0 bases and J by 0 bases, with 8 bases between. The CDR3 reads CASSYSFSLNTEAFF. The DNA for the CDR3 is TGTGCCAGCAGTTACTCGTTTTCATTGAACACTGAAGCTTTCTTT.

This clonotype occurred a few times. A much bigger clone sits one base away, suggesting this may be a read error. The chain has TRBV7-9 and TRBJ2-2; TRBD1 or TRBD2 may be the D gene (5 bases each). In germline, CDR1 is SEHNR, CDR2 FQNEAQ (reference sequence). The CDR3 has 14 residues. In nucleotides, the CDR3 is TGTGCCAGCAGCTTAGTGGCTTCGAGAGGGGAGCCGTTTTTT. This codes for CASSLVASRGEPFF.

The chain employs TRBV5-1 and TRBJ2-7; D uncertain. The CDR3 covers 11 residues. Trimming took off 2 bases at V and 5 bases at J, with 5 bases between the two ends. Looked up from germline, CDR1 is SGHRS and CDR2 is YFSETQ. CDR3 sequence (DNA): TGCGCCAGCAGCTTTAAGGACGAGCAGTACTTC. Translated, it gives CASSFKDEQYF.

The V gene is TRBV7-2, the J gene TRBJ1-2, with D possibly being TRBD1 (6 bases). This CDR3 has 12 amino acids. Per germline, CDR1 SGHTA and CDR2 FQGNSA. The V end was cut by 4 bases, the J end by 8 bases, with 11 bases between. Written as DNA, the CDR3 is TGTGCCAGCAGCTCGTCCAGGGGAGGCTACACCTTC. This gives the protein CASSSSRGGYTF.

This clonotype has at least ten counts. The gene calls are TRBV30 and TRBJ2-2, with D perhaps TRBD1 (6 bases). This CDR3 region has 12 residues. Germline CDR1 and CDR2: GTSNPN and SVGIG (reference sequence). Trimming took off 1 base at V and 9 bases at J, with 9 bases between the two ends. For the CDR3, the DNA is TGTGCCTGGAGTGAGGGGGTTCGGGAGCTGTTTTTT. Protein sequence: CAWSEGVRELFF.

The rearrangement joins TRBV7-6 to TRBJ2-7, with D possibly matching TRBD2 (6 bases). Germline V lookup: CDR1 SGHVS, CDR2 FNYEAQ. This CDR3 has 14 amino acids. The V and J ends lost 0 bases and 8 bases respectively, with 14 bases between them. CDR3: CASSLAGDFSQQYF. The CDR3 DNA follows: TGTGCCAGCAGCTTAGCGGGGGACTTCTCCCAGCAGTACTTC.

The chain links TRBV7-2 to TRBJ2-7, with D possibly TRBD2 on 6 matching bases. This CDR3 contains 15 residues. With 1 base removed from V and 0 bases from J, the gap between germline ends came to 10 bases. Germline V gives CDR1 SGHTA, CDR2 FQGNSA. CDR3 amino acids: CASSLVEGSSYEQYF. As DNA, the CDR3 is TGTGCCAGCAGCTTAGTGGAGGGTTCCTCCTACGAGCAGTACTTC. The full variable domain, rest sourced from reference TRBV7-2 and TRBJ2-7, is GAGVSQSPSNKVTEKGKDVELRCDPISGHTALYWYRQSLGQGLEFLIYFQGNSAPDKSGLPSDRFSAERTGGSVSTLTIQRTQQEDSAVYLCASSLVEGSSYEQYFGPGTRLTVT.

This clonotype was recorded many times. This chain connects TRBV28 to TRBJ1-2; TRBD1 matches 7 bases. J lost 2 bases, V lost 5 bases, and 8 bases had no gene match. The CDR3 is made up of 15 amino acids. Per germline, CDR1 MDHEN and CDR2 SYDVKM. In DNA, the CDR3 is TGTGCCAGCAGTCGACAGGGTGCCAGAAACTATGGCTACACCTTC. Translating gives CASSRQGARNYGYTF.

This clonotype was seen a handful of times. The chain links TRBV28 to TRBJ2-7; 9 bases match TRBD2. The CDR3 loop spans 14 amino acids. Trimming cost V 8 bases and J 4 bases; bases outside gene matches: 9. The germline V gene has CDR1 MDHEN and CDR2 SYDVKM. This CDR3 is CASCRLAGLYEQYF. The CDR3 region has the DNA TGTGCCAGCTGCCGGCTAGCGGGATTATACGAGCAGTACTTC.

The V gene is TRBV9, the J gene TRBJ2-7, with 13 nucleotides matching TRBD2. The germline V gene has CDR1 SGDLS and CDR2 YYNGEE. The CDR3 has 15 amino acids. With V trimmed by 0 bases and J by 6 bases, 3 bases remained unmatched. The CDR3 region has the DNA TGTGCCAGCAGCGTAGGGACTAGCGGGAGTAGCGAGCAGTACTTC. This encodes CASSVGTSGSSEQYF.

This clonotype was recorded many times. The chain employs TRBV7-6 and TRBJ2-7; 9 nucleotides align to TRBD2. The CDR3 consists of 15 residues. V was clipped by 1 base and J by 2 bases; unmatched bases: 3. The germline V gene encodes CDR1 SGHVS and CDR2 FNYEAQ. For the CDR3, the DNA is TGTGCCAGCAGCTTAGGGACTAGCGCTGCCTACGAGCAGTACTTC. This gives the protein CASSLGTSAAYEQYF.

At least ten counts were recorded for this clonotype. The chain is built from TRBV6-1 and TRBJ2-7; 8 bases map to TRBD1. J was trimmed by 5 bases and V by 6 bases; bases with no gene match: 9. Germline V gene data show CDR1 as MNHNS and CDR2 as SASEGT. The CDR3 consists of 14 residues. In DNA form, the CDR3 reads TGTGCCAGCAGACTTAGGACAGGGATCGACGAGCAGTACTTC. This gives the protein CASRLRTGIDEQYF.

This clonotype was recorded at least ten times. The chain is built from TRBV7-2 and TRBJ2-2; a possible D gene is TRBD2 (6 bases). The V end lost 6 bases, the J end lost 6 bases, and 14 bases lay between the germline ends. In germline, CDR1 is SGHTA, CDR2 FQGNSA. This CDR3 spans 14 amino acids. CDR3 protein: CASSPPPSAGELFF. The DNA for the CDR3 is TGTGCCAGCAGTCCCCCCCCTAGCGCCGGGGAGCTGTTTTTT.

This clonotype showed up many times. The chain links TRBV5-1 to TRBJ2-7, with TRBD1 identical over 9 bases. The CDR3 totals 14 residues. Germline lookup yields CDR1 SGHRS and CDR2 YFSETQ. V gave up 4 bases and J gave up 1 base; unmatched junction bases: 3. CDR3 bases: TGCGCCAGCAGCCGGGACAGGGCATCCTACGAGCAGTACTTC. Amino acids: CASSRDRASYEQYF.

This clonotype was seen a handful of times. The junction departs from the called germline gene at one end, perhaps through a read error. The rearrangement joins TRBV28 to TRBJ2-4; a weak D match, TRBD2 (6 bases). Germline lookup yields CDR1 MDHEN and CDR2 SYDVKM. The CDR3 consists of 16 residues. CDR3 sequence reads: CASSPLAELAKNFQYF. As DNA, the CDR3 is TGTGCCAGCAGCCCATTAGCGGAGCTAGCCAAAAACTTTCAGTACTTC. Using reference TRBV28 and TRBJ2-4 for the parts outside the CDR3, the full variable domain is DVKVTQSSRYLVKRTGEKVFLECVQDMDHENMFWYRQDPGLGLRLIYFSYDVKMKEKGDIPEGYSVSREKKERFSLILESASTNQTSMYLCASSPLAELAKNFQYFGAGTRLSVL.

In its sample, this clonotype was seen a few times. V and J are TRBV6-1 and TRBJ1-2; D might be TRBD1 (5 bases). Trimming stripped 2 bases from V and 4 bases from J, with 11 bases between. CDR1 is MNHNS, CDR2 SASEGT, per germline. The CDR3 length is 14 residues. Here the CDR3 reads CASSEPPTVYGYTF. The DNA of the CDR3 is TGTGCCAGCAGTGAACCCCCGACAGTCTATGGCTACACCTTC.

The table lists this clonotype with many counts. The chain recombines TRBV6-5 with TRBJ1-5; D ambiguous. The CDR3 runs to 13 residues. Germline V gives CDR1 MNHEY, CDR2 SVGAGI. Trimming left V 4 bases short and J 3 bases short, with 7 bases between. The CDR3 reads CASSSRANQPQHF. In DNA, the CDR3 is TGTGCCAGCAGTTCCCGCGCCAATCAGCCCCAGCATTTT.

This clonotype was seen at least ten times. The V gene is TRBV6-5, the J gene TRBJ1-1; D uncertain. This CDR3 has 12 residues. Trimming cost V 9 bases and J 1 base, with 9 bases left between them. The germline CDR1 and CDR2 sequences are MNHEY and SVGAGI. The CDR3, as DNA: TGTGCCAGTAGTCGGCCGAACACTGAAGCTTTCTTT. Encoded protein: CASSRPNTEAFF.

This clonotype was seen repeatedly, ten times or more. The chain carries TRBV2 and TRBJ2-7; no clear D. V shed 6 bases and J shed 0 bases, with 6 bases lying between them. CDR3 size: 12 residues. Germline CDR1 and CDR2: SNHLY and FYNNEI. CDR3 DNA sequence: TGTGCCAGCAGAGGTAGCTCCTACGAGCAGTACTTC. Its protein is CASRGSSYEQYF.

This clonotype has at least ten counts. The rearrangement links TRBV11-1 to TRBJ2-7; unclear D gene. V was shortened by 0 bases and J by 3 bases, with 15 bases between the two germline ends. Germline V gene lookup returns CDR1 SGHAT and CDR2 FQDESV (reference sequence). The CDR3 runs to 16 residues. CDR3 region: CASSLAPGRESYEQYF. Here the CDR3 DNA reads TGTGCCAGCAGCTTAGCCCCGGGCCGCGAGAGCTACGAGCAGTACTTC.

This clonotype came up many times. V is TRBV27 and J is TRBJ1-2; TRBD1 matches 8 bases. The J segment lost 7 bases and the V segment lost 7 bases, leaving 5 bases of the junction unmatched. This CDR3 is built from 12 residues. The germline CDR1 and CDR2 sequences are MNHEY and SMNVEV (reference sequence). The CDR3 nucleotides are TGTGCCAGCACCATGGACAGGGTTGGCTACACCTTC. Its protein is CASTMDRVGYTF.

In this sample, this clonotype turned up many times. This chain links TRBV20-1 with TRBJ2-7; D remains unclear. This CDR3 spans 12 amino acids. V was cut by 0 bases and J by 4 bases, with 7 bases left in between. CDR1 is DFQATT, CDR2 SNEGSKA, per germline (reference sequence). CDR3 region: CSARDGDYEQYF. CDR3 DNA sequence: TGCAGTGCTAGAGATGGAGATTACGAGCAGTACTTC.

This clonotype was seen at least ten times. The conserved final phenylalanine or tryptophan is absent from the CDR3, which likely points to a read error. This rearrangement joins TRBV6-5 to TRBJ2-7, with D unclear. V lost 0 bases to trimming and J lost 3 bases, with 18 bases between them. CDR1 is MNHEY and CDR2 is SVGAGI in the germline V gene. The CDR3 consists of 17 residues. The CDR3 region is CASSYSSGNLRSYEQYL. Written as DNA, the CDR3 is TGTGCCAGCAGTTACTCCTCAGGAAACTTAAGGAGCTACGAGCAGTACTTA.

This clonotype occurred many times. The chain carries TRBV6-1 and TRBJ1-5; D gene uncertain. Germline lookup yields CDR1 MNHNS and CDR2 SASEGT. The V gene lost 6 bases and the J gene lost 6 bases, with 12 bases spanning the gap. This CDR3 spans 13 amino acids. The DNA for the CDR3 is TGTGCCAGCAGCTCCGGGCAGGTTCAGCCCCAGCATTTT. Its protein product is CASSSGQVQPQHF.